This T cell receptor (beta chain) was captured in a study of OX40 agonist ivuxolimab in advanced cancers. Generated by immunoSEQ multiplex PCR, the TCRdb table keeps only in-frame clones and is missing some. The sample holds approximately 92,000 clones, roughly 95% seen once. The CDR3 length is 15 residues. V was shortened by 5 bases and J by 4 bases, with 15 bases between the two germline ends. The germline V gene has CDR1 PRHDT and CDR2 FYEKMQ (reference sequence). This TCR was sampled from an adult with an advanced solid tumor such as melanoma, head and neck, liver or kidney cancer. Sequencing used CD4+ or CD8+ T cells sorted from blood, obtained in a trial of the OX40 agonist ivuxolimab. The rearrangement joins TRBV13 to TRBJ2-1; a possible D gene is TRBD2 (6 bases). The CDR3: CASSPTRGVYNEQFF. CDR3 bases: TGTGCCAGCAGCCCCACCCGCGGGGTATACAATGAGCAGTTCTTC.